Shown below are 11 T cell receptor beta chains from a single sample sequenced in a study of quantifying T cell responses using KT2 cells. Looking at the study overall: TCR alpha and beta constant-region primers primed reverse transcription of RNA.

A single-stranded UMI oligo with SP2 sequence was ligated to cDNA 3' ends. First-round PCR used about 4 cycles and beta primers RC1.1 and RC1.2 covering TRBC1 and TRBC2. TCRdb independently ran MiXCR on the UMI-ligation and nested PCR reads; one entry per CDR3 protein. Of about 33,000 distinct CDR3 sequences listed, approximately 10% are singletons. Sequenced: PBMCs spiked with cells of the T cell clone KT2. These receptors all come from a human donor.

The CDR3 nucleotides are TGTGCCAGCAGCTTGAGAGGTAATCAGCCCCAGCATTTT. It yields the protein CASSLRGNQPQHF. The gene calls are TRBV5-6 and TRBJ1-5; D not resolved. The CDR3 has 13 amino acids. The V gene lost 1 base and the J gene lost 4 bases, with 6 bases spanning the gap. Germline V gene lookup returns CDR1 SGHDT and CDR2 YYEEEE. The variable domain in full, completed from reference TRBV5-6 and TRBJ1-5, reads DAGVTQSPTHLIKTRGQQVTLRCSPKSGHDTVSWYQQALGQGPQFIFQYYEEEERQRGNFPDRFSGHQFPNYSSELNVNALLLGDSALYLCASSLRGNQPQHFGDGTRLSIL.

This clonotype has only a few counts. CDR3 sequence reads: CASSRDRGDEQFF. The CDR3 DNA sequence: TGTGCCAGCTCCCGGGACAGAGGGGATGAGCAGTTCTTC. The chain carries TRBV18 and TRBJ2-1; 7 nucleotides line up with TRBD1. The CDR3 has 13 residues. Germline values: CDR1 KGHSH, CDR2 LQKENI. V was clipped by 6 bases and J by 8 bases; unmatched bases: 7.

This clonotype appeared many times. The chain is built from TRBV5-5 and TRBJ2-3; the match to TRBD2 covers 8 bases. Germline CDR1 SGHKS, CDR2 YYEKEE (reference sequence). V lost 5 bases to trimming and J lost 0 bases; unmatched junction nucleotides: 5. The CDR3 is made up of 15 amino acids. CDR3 protein: CASSPGLASTDTQYF. The CDR3 nucleotides read TGTGCCAGCAGTCCCGGACTAGCCAGCACAGATACGCAGTATTTT.

Comments on this clonotype: This may be a read error, as it is one base from a much larger clone. The J gene is TRBJ2-3, the V gene TRBV4-3, with TRBD1 as a possible D gene (5 bases). Germline V gene sequence: CDR1 LGHNA, CDR2 YSLEER. CDR3 length equals 18 residues. The CDR3: CDSSQDPIGALNTDTQYF. CDR3 coding DNA: TGCGACAGCAGCCAAGATCCCATTGGGGCCTTAAACACAGATACGCAGTATTTT.

In its sample, this clonotype was seen many times. The chain couples TRBV7-9 to TRBJ2-7; tentatively, D is TRBD2 (6 bases). The V and J ends lost 4 bases and 1 base respectively, with 11 bases between them. CDR1 is SEHNR and CDR2 is FQNEAQ in the germline V gene (reference sequence). The CDR3 length is 14 residues. CDR3 sequence reads: CASSYAGTSYEQYF. CDR3 bases: TGTGCCAGCAGCTACGCCGGGACTTCCTACGAGCAGTACTTC.

With regard to this clonotype: A much larger clone sits a single nucleotide away, making a read error possible. This chain joins TRBV11-2 and TRBJ2-1; TRBD1 matches 7 bases. The germline V gene has CDR1 SGHAT and CDR2 FQNNGV. CDR3 length: 16 amino acids. Trimming removed 6 bases from V and 2 bases from J; junction bases left unmatched: 10. The CDR3 spells CASRKTGVRPYNEQFF. The CDR3 region has the DNA TGTGCCAGCAGAAAAACAGGGGTTCGCCCCTACAATGAGCAGTTCTTC.

The CDR3 region is CASRGAYEQYF. Written as DNA, the CDR3 is TGTGCTAGTCGGGGTGCCTACGAGCAGTACTTC. The V and J genes are TRBV12-5 and TRBJ2-7; tentative D call: TRBD2 (5 bases). V lost 8 bases and J 2 bases, leaving 7 bases between the germline ends. CDR3 length: 11 residues. The germline V gene has CDR1 LGHNT and CDR2 FRNRAP.

This clonotype showed up many times. J is TRBJ2-5 and V is TRBV29-1, with 7 bases matching TRBD1. The germline V gene has CDR1 SQVTM and CDR2 ANQGSEA. The CDR3 runs to 13 residues. Unmatched junction bases numbered 12, after V lost 6 bases and J lost 8 bases. CDR3 sequence: CSVQGQAAKTQYF. DNA of the CDR3: TGCAGCGTCCAAGGACAGGCAGCAAAAACCCAGTACTTC.

This clonotype was observed a few times. The chain couples TRBV20-1 to TRBJ2-3; 7 bases fit TRBD2. The CDR3 runs to 15 residues. The trim removed 1 base at V and 2 bases at J, leaving 6 bases unmatched. CDR1 and CDR2 from the germline V gene are DFQATT and SNEGSKA (reference sequence). DNA of the CDR3: TGCAGTGCTAGAGCCGGGGGAGGGTCCACAGATACGCAGTATTTT. Translation gives CSARAGGGSTDTQYF.

The table lists this clonotype with a few counts. The chain employs TRBV6-5 and TRBJ2-1; 8 bases line up with TRBD2. Germline lookup yields CDR1 MNHEY and CDR2 SVGAGI. The CDR3 contains 16 residues. Trimming removed 6 bases from V and 2 bases from J; junction bases left unmatched: 9. This CDR3 reads CASSRVSGIPYNEQFF. In nucleotides, the CDR3 is TGTGCCAGCAGCCGAGTTAGCGGGATACCCTACAATGAGCAGTTCTTC.

This clonotype occurred many times. The gene calls are TRBV4-1 and TRBJ2-5, with TRBD2 as a possible D gene (5 bases). Trimming removed 0 bases at V and 0 bases at J, with 11 bases between. The CDR3 loop spans 16 amino acids. Germline CDR1 is MGHRA and CDR2 is YSYEKL. CDR3 loop: CASSQDGLTNQETQYF. The CDR3 region has the DNA TGCGCCAGCAGCCAAGACGGACTTACAAACCAAGAGACCCAGTACTTC.